The source of this T cell receptor (beta chain) is a study of T cells in Graves' hyperthyroidism and ophthalmopathy. The V gene lost 1 base and the J gene lost 8 bases, with 11 bases spanning the gap. CDR1 and CDR2 from the germline V gene are SEHNR and FQNEAQ (reference sequence). This CDR3 spans 14 amino acids. Uncontrolled infection, other autoimmune disease, pregnancy or lactation led to exclusion. TCR beta CDR3 sequences were amplified from RNA transcripts. A first-round RT-PCR of the TCR CDR3 used the HTBI primer set. TCRdb recomputed calls from the multiplex PCR reads with MiXCR, one row per CDR3 protein. The data show 190,000 or so distinct CDR3 sequences, 15% to 20% seen once. This clonotype was counted many times.

The chain recombines TRBV7-9 with TRBJ1-4; tentatively, D is TRBD1 (6 bases). The origin of this receptor is a man in his forties or fifties with Graves' hyperthyroidism. Sequencing used blood. The CDR3 spells CASSLGDMYEKLFF. In DNA, the CDR3 is TGTGCCAGCAGCTTAGGGGACATGTACGAAAAACTGTTTTTT.